This T cell receptor (beta chain) came from a study of blood T cell repertoires in COVID-19. The CDR3 is 14 residues long. From germline, CDR1 is MNHEY and CDR2 SMNVEV (reference sequence). V was cut by 5 bases and J by 0 bases, with 11 bases left in between. The data were produced by immunoSEQ multiplex PCR, yet TCRdb's version contains in-frame clones alone and is incomplete. Of approximately 300,000 clones detected, 70% to 90% appear once; the ten largest clones hold more than 9%. This receptor was taken from a young woman who had recovered from COVID-19. The sequenced sample consisted of PBMCs or T cells enriched from blood (not recorded which). The chain employs TRBV27 and TRBJ2-7, with D maybe TRBD1 (5 bases). The CDR3 reads CASSPETASYEQYF. The CDR3 DNA follows: TGTGCCAGCAGTCCAGAGACAGCCTCCTACGAGCAGTACTTC.